Presented here are 16 T cell receptor beta chains from one specimen sequenced in a study of blood T cell repertoires in COVID-19. The method was immunoSEQ multiplex PCR; TCRdb's version includes in-frame clones alone and lacks a portion of them. Of about 63,000 clones in the sample, 80% to 90% were seen once. The sample comprised peripheral blood. Receptor source: a human donor in a cohort sampled during active COVID-19.

The chain has TRBV27 and TRBJ1-5; D not certain. The CDR3 is 13 amino acids. V lost 4 bases, J lost 4 bases, and 8 bases lay in between. Germline CDR1 MNHEY, CDR2 SMNVEV (reference sequence). CDR3 nucleotides: TGTGCCAGCAGTTCCCAGGATAATCAGCCCCAGCATTTT. It codes for CASSSQDNQPQHF.

The chain has TRBV7-9 and TRBJ2-1; 8 bases line up with TRBD2. V was clipped by 5 bases and J by 7 bases; unmatched bases: 10. In germline, CDR1 is SEHNR, CDR2 FQNEAQ (reference sequence). The CDR3 is made up of 15 amino acids. The CDR3 loop reads CASSPGTRIFNEQFF. In DNA form, the CDR3 reads TGTGCCAGCAGCCCAGGGACTAGAATATTTAATGAGCAGTTCTTC.

This chain joins TRBV30 and TRBJ1-6, with TRBD1 as a possible D gene (5 bases). The germline V and J ends were trimmed by 4 bases and 8 bases, with 12 bases remaining between them. The CDR3 extends over 13 amino acids. Germline V gene sequence: CDR1 GTSNPN, CDR2 SVGIG (reference sequence). The CDR3 DNA sequence: TGTGCCTGGACGGGGAGGGGTCATTCACCCCTCCACTTT. Translated, it gives CAWTGRGHSPLHF.

The table lists this clone with a count of one. The CDR3 coding sequence is TGCAGCGCCTCACAGGGGCCTTACGAGCAGTACTTC. Protein: CSASQGPYEQYF. V and J are TRBV29-1 and TRBJ2-7, with TRBD1 matching 7 bases. Germline loops: CDR1 SQVTM, CDR2 ANQGSEA. The CDR3 length is 12 residues. V shed 7 bases, J shed 4 bases, and the junction held 7 bases outside the gene matches.

The genes are TRBV30 and TRBJ2-6; 8 bases map to TRBD1. Germline CDR1 and CDR2: GTSNPN and SVGIG (reference sequence). The CDR3 loop spans 17 amino acids. The V segment lost 3 bases and the J segment 0 bases; nucleotides outside the gene matches: 7. The CDR3 is CAWRGTGIFSGANVLTF. In DNA form, the CDR3 reads TGTGCCTGGAGGGGGACAGGAATTTTCTCTGGGGCCAACGTCCTGACTTTC.

V gene TRBV7-3 combines with J gene TRBJ1-1, with 12 bases matching TRBD1. CDR1 and CDR2 (germline): SGHTA, FQGTGA. Trimming removed 4 bases from V and 6 bases from J; junction bases left unmatched: 3. The CDR3 runs 14 residues. The CDR3 nucleotides are TGTGCCAGCAGCTCGGGACAGGGGGCTGCTGAAGCTTTCTTT. Residues: CASSSGQGAAEAFF.

The chain recombines TRBV7-2 with TRBJ2-5, with a possible D match to TRBD2 (6 bases). This CDR3 region has 15 residues. Germline-derived CDR1 and CDR2 are SGHTA and FQGNSA. Trimming pared 6 bases from V and 0 bases from J, leaving 14 bases between. DNA for the CDR3: TGTGCCAGCAGGCCCCCGGGGGTAGACCAAGAGACCCAGTACTTC. Its translation is CASRPPGVDQETQYF.

The chain employs TRBV6-5 and TRBJ1-2; D unclear. The V gene lost 2 bases and the J gene lost 5 bases, with 9 bases spanning the gap. The CDR3 is 13 amino acids. Germline CDR1 and CDR2: MNHEY and SVGAGI. CDR3 in amino acids: CASSYGQLYGYTF. CDR3 DNA sequence: TGTGCCAGCAGTTACGGGCAGTTATATGGCTACACCTTC.

The chain is built from TRBV10-3 and TRBJ1-6; D possibly corresponds to TRBD1 (5 bases). V was pared by 0 bases and J by 7 bases, with 10 bases between. This CDR3 has 15 amino acids. CDR1 ENHRY and CDR2 SYGVKD come from the germline V gene. CDR3: CAISESAGLNSPLHF. The CDR3 DNA is TGTGCCATCAGTGAGTCCGCAGGGTTGAATTCACCCCTCCACTTT.

The rearrangement joins TRBV5-5 to TRBJ1-1, with D maybe TRBD1 (6 bases). This CDR3 spans 13 amino acids. Between the trimmed V and J ends, which lost 4 bases and 4 bases, there was a span of 11 bases. Germline V CDR1 and CDR2: SGHKS, YYEKEE (reference sequence). CDR3 in amino acids: CASSVTGATEAFF. The CDR3 DNA reads as TGTGCCAGCAGCGTGACAGGCGCCACTGAAGCTTTCTTT. Full variable domain (missing parts from reference TRBV5-5 and TRBJ1-1): DAGVTQSPTHLIKTRGQQVTLRCSPISGHKSVSWYQQVLGQGPQFIFQYYEKEERGRGNFPDRFSARQFPNYSSELNVNALLLGDSALYLCASSVTGATEAFFGQGTRLTVV.

The chain has TRBV5-4 and TRBJ2-7; the match to TRBD2 covers 7 bases. CDR1 and CDR2 (germline): SGHNT, YYREEE (reference sequence). CDR3 size: 14 residues. V trimming: 3 bases; J trimming: 6 bases; junction bases outside the gene matches: 9. CDR3 nucleotide sequence: TGTGCCAGCAGCTCCGGACTAGGCCCCTCCGAGCAGTACTTC. This gives the protein CASSSGLGPSEQYF.

V gene TRBV2 combines with J gene TRBJ1-6; tentatively, D is TRBD1 (5 bases). The germline V and J ends were trimmed by 4 bases and 0 bases, with 13 bases remaining between them. Germline values: CDR1 SNHLY, CDR2 FYNNEI. The CDR3 consists of 17 residues. CDR3 loop: CASSVGGKSSYNSPLHF. The CDR3 DNA follows: TGTGCCAGCAGTGTTGGGGGGAAGAGCTCCTATAATTCACCCCTCCACTTT.

The chain recombines TRBV14 with TRBJ2-7, with TRBD1 matching over 8 bases. Germline-derived CDR1 and CDR2 are SGHDN and FVKESK. This CDR3 has 14 residues. Germline trimming cut 1 base from V and 5 bases from J; bases unmatched to any gene: 4. The DNA of the CDR3 is TGTGCCAGCAGCCAAGTACAGGGGGTGGACGAGCAGTACTTC. Translated, it gives CASSQVQGVDEQYF.

The J gene is TRBJ2-1, the V gene TRBV28; 11 bases agree with TRBD2. Trimming removed 5 bases from V and 4 bases from J; junction bases left unmatched: 4. The CDR3 runs to 15 residues. In germline, CDR1 is MDHEN, CDR2 SYDVKM. CDR3 amino acids: CASSKTSGAYNEQFF. The CDR3 DNA is TGTGCCAGCAGTAAGACTAGCGGGGCATACAATGAGCAGTTCTTC.

A few counts support this clone. This rearrangement joins TRBV12-3 or TRBV12-4 to TRBJ1-1; 7 nucleotides align to TRBD1. The CDR3 has 13 residues. V shed 7 bases, J shed 7 bases, and the junction held 9 bases outside the gene matches. CDR3 sequence reads: CASTKGQSNEAFF. The CDR3 DNA follows: TGTGCCAGCACCAAGGGACAGAGCAATGAAGCTTTCTTT.

The chain has TRBV27 and TRBJ2-7, with a tentative D call TRBD2 (5 bases). The CDR3 is 16 residues long. V shed 0 bases and J shed 5 bases, with 17 bases lying between them. Germline-derived CDR1 and CDR2 are MNHEY and SMNVEV (reference sequence). The CDR3 loop is CASSLSGRWRWNEQYF. The CDR3 DNA follows: TGTGCCAGCAGTTTATCAGGCCGCTGGAGGTGGAACGAGCAGTACTTC.